Included here is one TCR beta chain sequence, with context. Its antigen is not identified. CDR1 LNHNV and CDR2 YYDKDF come from the germline V gene (reference sequence). This CDR3 comprises 15 residues. The sample comes from a study of monozygotic twins with inflammatory bowel disease. Each CDR3 protein gets one entry in TCRdb, which reprocessed the 5' RACE reads and gives no DNA. The table for this sample gives under 200,000 distinct CDR3 sequences. Study-level findings and limits: Healthy twins showed more clonotype sharing with others than IBD patients, especially patients with disease activity.

The sequence came from a human donor with ulcerative colitis or Crohn's disease, or a healthy co-twin of an affected twin (not recorded which). The sample taken for sequencing was blood. This chain connects TRBV15 to TRBJ2-7. The CDR3 loop reads CATSRDPIGEYEQYF.